These 27 T cell receptor beta chains were sequenced from one sample in a study of T cell responses to AZD1222 COVID-19 vaccine. Only in-frame clones appear in the TCRdb table, and some are missing; sequencing was by immunoSEQ multiplex PCR. This table holds roughly 200,000 clones, roughly 88% found once. Source: peripheral blood, taken on day 0 of AZD1222 vaccination. The source is an adult in good health.

The V call is TRBV28, the J call TRBJ1-2; D gene uncertain. Trimming shortened V by 10 bases and J by 4 bases, and 16 bases separated the two germline ends. This CDR3 region has 13 residues. Germline V gene data show CDR1 as MDHEN and CDR2 as SYDVKM. CDR3 residues: CATLPRASYGYTF. The DNA for the CDR3 is TGTGCCACACTCCCAAGGGCTTCCTATGGCTACACCTTC.

The J gene is TRBJ1-4, the V gene TRBV28; 7 bases are shared with TRBD1. This CDR3 is built from 15 residues. V lost 6 bases and J lost 2; bases outside the gene matches: 6. Looked up from germline, CDR1 is MDHEN and CDR2 is SYDVKM. CDR3 sequence: CASRDRVRTNEKLFF. The CDR3 bases are TGTGCCAGCAGAGACAGGGTTAGGACTAATGAAAAACTGTTTTTT.

The chain uses TRBV7-2 and TRBJ1-4, with a tentative D call TRBD1 (6 bases). This CDR3 comprises 14 residues. Per germline, CDR1 SGHTA and CDR2 FQGNSA. Trimming took off 4 bases at V and 8 bases at J, with 14 bases between the two ends. The CDR3 here is CASSSQGLGEKLFF. CDR3 DNA: TGTGCCAGCAGCTCGCAGGGGTTAGGGGAAAAACTGTTTTTT.

The genes are TRBV7-9 and TRBJ2-2; D not resolved. Trimming took 6 bases from V and 4 from J, leaving 3 bases between them. The CDR3 loop spans 11 amino acids. Per the germline V gene, CDR1 is SEHNR and CDR2 is FQNEAQ (reference sequence). The CDR3 region is CASSTTGELFF. DNA of the CDR3: TGTGCCAGCAGTACCACCGGGGAGCTGTTTTTT.

This chain joins TRBV9 and TRBJ2-2; D unresolved. V shed 0 bases and J shed 6 bases, with 3 bases lying between them. This CDR3 is built from 12 residues. From germline, CDR1 is SGDLS and CDR2 YYNGEE. CDR3 bases: TGTGCCAGCAGCGTAGATCCCGGGGAGCTGTTTTTT. Its translation is CASSVDPGELFF.

V usage is TRBV20-1 and J usage is TRBJ2-7; no firm D call. This CDR3 comprises 11 residues. Per germline, CDR1 DFQATT and CDR2 SNEGSKA (reference sequence). V was trimmed by 3 bases and J by 6 bases, leaving 9 bases between them. CDR3 nucleotides: TGCAGTGCTAGTTACCCGGCCGAGCAGTACTTC. Its translation: CSASYPAEQYF.

This chain uses TRBV5-1 with TRBJ2-3; 8 bases fit TRBD2. CDR1 is SGHRS, CDR2 YFSETQ, per germline. The J segment lost 6 bases and the V segment lost 4 bases, leaving 10 bases of the junction unmatched. This CDR3 contains 15 residues. The CDR3: CASSRPQGGRDTQYF. The CDR3 DNA sequence: TGCGCCAGCAGCCGCCCGCAGGGCGGGAGGGATACGCAGTATTTT.

CDR3 in DNA: TGTGCCAGCAGCGGCTACGGGGCCGGCAATCAGCCCCAGCATTTT. It translates to CASSGYGAGNQPQHF. The chain carries TRBV6-5 and TRBJ1-5, with a possible D match to TRBD1 (5 bases). The germline CDR1 and CDR2 sequences are MNHEY and SVGAGI. With 6 bases removed from V and 2 bases from J, the gap between germline ends came to 14 bases. The CDR3 length is 15 residues.

The V call is TRBV30, the J call TRBJ2-7; 7 bases agree with TRBD1. J lost 7 bases, V lost 4 bases, and 13 bases had no gene match. CDR1 is GTSNPN, CDR2 SVGIG, per germline (reference sequence). The CDR3 has 14 residues. CDR3: CAWKGKGAVGEQYF. The CDR3 DNA follows: TGTGCCTGGAAGGGAAAGGGGGCGGTCGGGGAGCAGTACTTC.

The chain employs TRBV10-3 and TRBJ1-2, with 8 positions matching TRBD1. The J segment lost 7 bases and the V segment lost 3 bases, leaving 13 bases of the junction unmatched. The length of the CDR3 is 16 residues. CDR1 ENHRY and CDR2 SYGVKD come from the germline V gene. The CDR3 is CAISDPDRGDFGGYTF. CDR3 nucleotide sequence: TGTGCCATCAGTGACCCCGACAGGGGCGATTTTGGTGGCTACACCTTC.

This sequence joins TRBV2 and TRBJ2-7; D ambiguous. The CDR3 runs to 11 residues. V was cut by 3 bases and J by 7 bases, with 7 bases left in between. Germline V gene data show CDR1 as SNHLY and CDR2 as FYNNEI. The CDR3 bases are TGTGCCAGCAGTGATATGGTTGAGCAGTACTTC. Protein: CASSDMVEQYF.

The rearrangement uses TRBV24-1 and TRBJ1-5, with TRBD1 as a possible D gene (6 bases). V lost 3 bases to trimming and J lost 7 bases, with 27 bases between them. The CDR3 consists of 19 residues. Germline V gene data show CDR1 as KGHDR and CDR2 as SFDVKD. The CDR3 region has the DNA TGTGCCACCAGTGATGTAAGTCGGAGGGGGTGGGGCCCTCTCCAGCCCCAGCATTTT. Its protein is CATSDVSRRGWGPLQPQHF.

The chain has TRBV19 and TRBJ1-2; D possibly corresponds to TRBD1 (5 bases). The CDR3 totals 14 residues. V shed 5 bases and J shed 5 bases, with 15 bases lying between them. Germline V gene sequence: CDR1 LNHDA, CDR2 SQIVND (reference sequence). The CDR3: CASSPRGGVYGYTF. CDR3 sequence (DNA): TGTGCCAGTAGTCCCCGGGGGGGGGTGTATGGCTACACCTTC.

The chain couples TRBV4-1 to TRBJ1-5, with 7 bases identical to TRBD1. V lost 3 bases to trimming and J lost 5 bases; unmatched junction nucleotides: 10. Germline V CDR1 and CDR2: MGHRA, YSYEKL. The CDR3 spans 16 residues. CDR3 protein: CASSQGDRAGDQPQHF. The DNA for the CDR3 is TGCGCCAGCAGCCAGGGAGACAGGGCGGGTGATCAGCCCCAGCATTTT.

The gene calls are TRBV6-5 and TRBJ1-2, with D tentatively TRBD1 (6 bases). The germline V gene encodes CDR1 MNHEY and CDR2 SVGAGI. V gave up 5 bases and J gave up 8 bases, with 18 bases separating them. The CDR3 covers 14 residues. As DNA, the CDR3 is TGTGCCAGCAGTCGAACCACAGGGCAGGGGGGCTACACCTTC. It encodes CASSRTTGQGGYTF.

V gene TRBV24-1 combines with J gene TRBJ1-2, with a tentative D call TRBD1 (5 bases). The CDR3 spans 11 residues. Germline values: CDR1 KGHDR, CDR2 SFDVKD. V lost 9 bases to trimming and J lost 5 bases, with 9 bases between them. This CDR3 is CATQGPYGYTF. The CDR3 DNA follows: TGTGCCACCCAGGGACCGTATGGCTACACCTTC.

The V gene is TRBV14, the J gene TRBJ2-5, with 9 nucleotides matching TRBD2. The CDR3 loop spans 17 amino acids. V was clipped by 2 bases and J by 0 bases; unmatched bases: 7. The germline gives CDR1 SGHDN, CDR2 FVKESK. CDR3 bases: TGTGCCAGCAGCCAATTCTCTCTAGCGGGGTACCAAGAGACCCAGTACTTC. Translation: CASSQFSLAGYQETQYF.

The gene calls are TRBV6-5 and TRBJ1-5; a weak D match, TRBD1 (6 bases). Germline CDR1 MNHEY, CDR2 SVGAGI. CDR3 length: 13 residues. V lost 5 bases, J lost 5 bases, and 10 bases lay in between. CDR3 loop: CASSMTGYQPQHF. The CDR3 DNA sequence: TGTGCCAGCAGTATGACAGGTTATCAGCCCCAGCATTTT.

This clone occurred a few times. The chain recombines TRBV3-1 (or the pseudogene TRBV3-2) with TRBJ2-2; D not certain. V was pared by 4 bases and J by 5 bases, with 11 bases between. CDR1 and CDR2 (germline): LGHDT, YNNKEL (reference sequence). CDR3 length: 14 residues. The CDR3 here is CASSPQTSTGELFF. The CDR3 DNA reads as TGTGCCAGCAGCCCCCAAACCAGTACCGGGGAGCTGTTTTTT.

The DNA of the CDR3 is TGTGCCAGCAGCTTAACTCCCGCATTAGATACGCAGTATTTT. It is translated as CASSLTPALDTQYF. The chain has TRBV7-3 and TRBJ2-3; D remains ambiguous. Germline CDR1 is SGHTA and CDR2 is FQGTGA. The V and J ends lost 0 bases and 5 bases respectively, with 9 bases between them. The CDR3 contains 14 residues.

The CDR3 spells CASSVGDEAEKLFF. In DNA, the CDR3 is TGTGCCAGCAGCGTAGGCGATGAGGCTGAAAAACTGTTTTTT. V and J are TRBV9 and TRBJ1-4; no reliable D call. V was pared by 0 bases and J by 7 bases, with 10 bases between. The CDR3 length is 14 residues. The germline CDR1 and CDR2 sequences are SGDLS and YYNGEE.

This clone was detected once. The gene calls are TRBV14 and TRBJ2-7; D is possibly TRBD2 (6 bases). Between the trimmed V and J ends, which lost 2 bases and 1 base, there was a span of 12 bases. The CDR3 consists of 15 residues. CDR1 is SGHDN and CDR2 is FVKESK in the germline V gene. The chain's CDR3 is CASSQWRDGSYEQYF. The CDR3 DNA follows: TGTGCCAGCAGCCAATGGCGGGACGGGTCCTACGAGCAGTACTTC.

The V call is TRBV7-9, the J call TRBJ2-7; 14 bases map to TRBD2. In germline, CDR1 is SEHNR, CDR2 FQNEAQ (reference sequence). This CDR3 spans 15 amino acids. The ends lost 5 bases at V and 8 bases at J; junction bases unmatched: 8. CDR3 bases: TGTGCCAGCAGCGCGACTAGCGGGGGGGCCCTACAGCAGTACTTC. Protein sequence: CASSATSGGALQQYF. The variable domain in full, completed from reference TRBV7-9 and TRBJ2-7, reads DTGVSQNPRHKITKRGQNVTFRCDPISEHNRLYWYRQTLGQGPEFLTYFQNEAQLEKSRLLSDRFSAERPKGSFSTLEIQRTEQGDSAMYLCASSATSGGALQQYFGPGTRLTVT.

The CDR3 nucleotides are TGTGCCAGCAGTGAGGGGACAGGGGGCTCCGAGCAGTACTTC. It translates to CASSEGTGGSEQYF. The V and J genes are TRBV6-1 and TRBJ2-7; 12 bases are a match to TRBD1. This CDR3 spans 14 amino acids. Trimming took 3 bases from V and 6 from J; bases not matched to a gene: 3. CDR1 is MNHNS and CDR2 is SASEGT in the germline V gene.

This chain joins TRBV11-1 and TRBJ2-5, with TRBD2 matching 7 bases. The CDR3 totals 12 residues. The V gene's germline CDR1 is SGHAT and CDR2 FQDESV (reference sequence). Trimming removed 5 bases from V and 5 bases from J; junction bases left unmatched: 2. The CDR3 region has the DNA TGTGCCAGCAGCCGGGAGGTGGAGACCCAGTACTTC. Translated, it gives CASSREVETQYF.

The V gene is TRBV25-1, the J gene TRBJ2-1; D unresolved. V lost 10 bases, J lost 0 bases, and 13 bases lay in between. CDR3 length: 14 amino acids. From germline, CDR1 is MGHDK and CDR2 SYGVNS. CDR3 residues: CATQSELSYNEQFF. DNA of the CDR3: TGTGCCACCCAATCGGAGCTCTCCTACAATGAGCAGTTCTTC.

This clone was found a few times. The same CDR3 also results from other DNA sequences found in this sample. The V and J genes are TRBV19 and TRBJ1-5; 8 nucleotides line up with TRBD1. The CDR3 has 14 residues. CDR1 LNHDA and CDR2 SQIVND come from the germline V gene (reference sequence). Trimming at V came to 4 bases and at J to 7 bases, leaving 6 bases not matched to a gene. The CDR3 nucleotides are TGTGCCAGTAGTACGTCAGGGGGCGGCCAGCCCCAGCATTTT. Its protein product is CASSTSGGGQPQHF.